Below, 23 T cell receptor beta chains from the same sample are listed, as sequenced in a study of CD8+ T cells in alopecia areata. Documented treatment: oral pan-JAK inhibitor, 5-10 mg twice daily. Following RNA extraction, reverse transcription yielded cDNA that acted as the sequencing template. The assay was immunoSEQ multiplex PCR, and TCRdb's table has in-frame clones only and misses some. The table lists 150,000 to 200,000 clones, around 60% of them singletons. Sequenced here: CD4+ T cells sorted from blood, sampled at week 24, from a patient treated with tofacitinib. These receptors were taken from a human donor with alopecia areata.

This chain joins TRBV30 and TRBJ1-3; D is unclear. Germline CDR1 and CDR2: GTSNPN and SVGIG (reference sequence). V lost 0 bases and J 5 bases, leaving 8 bases between the germline ends. The CDR3 consists of 13 residues. The CDR3 loop is CAWSVDYRNTIYF. DNA of the CDR3: TGTGCCTGGAGTGTAGATTATCGAAACACCATATATTTT.

The chain has TRBV29-1 and TRBJ2-1; no clear D gene. Between the trimmed V and J ends, which lost 3 bases and 8 bases, there was a span of 8 bases. There are 11 residues in the CDR3. The V gene's germline CDR1 is SQVTM and CDR2 ANQGSEA. The CDR3: CSVDGDDEQFF. For the CDR3, the DNA is TGCAGCGTTGATGGCGACGATGAGCAGTTCTTC.

CDR3: CSVDGGNNNQPQHF. Here the CDR3 DNA reads TGCAGCGTTGATGGGGGGAACAACAATCAGCCCCAGCATTTT. The gene calls are TRBV29-1 and TRBJ1-5; tentatively, D is TRBD1 (5 bases). Germline CDR1 SQVTM, CDR2 ANQGSEA. V lost 3 bases, J lost 3 bases, and 12 bases lay in between. This CDR3 contains 14 residues.

This chain uses TRBV30 with TRBJ1-4; D might be TRBD1 (6 bases). The germline V gene has CDR1 GTSNPN and CDR2 SVGIG (reference sequence). The CDR3 runs 14 residues. The V end was cut by 0 bases, the J end by 8 bases, with 13 bases between. As DNA, the CDR3 is TGTGCCTGGAGTGTACAGGGCGGGGGCGAAAAACTGTTTTTT. Translation gives CAWSVQGGGEKLFF.

The rearrangement joins TRBV11-1 to TRBJ2-5; weak D call: TRBD1 (5 bases). CDR1 and CDR2 from the germline V gene are SGHAT and FQDESV (reference sequence). With 3 bases removed from V and 5 bases from J, the gap between germline ends came to 19 bases. There are 16 residues in the CDR3. CDR3: CASSLRGSRDRETQYF. CDR3 nucleotide sequence: TGTGCCAGCAGCTTGCGAGGTAGCAGGGATCGGGAGACCCAGTACTTC.

The chain couples TRBV30 to TRBJ1-1; no firm D call. Germline V gene lookup returns CDR1 GTSNPN and CDR2 SVGIG (reference sequence). With 4 bases removed from V and 0 bases from J, the gap between germline ends came to 9 bases. The CDR3 has 13 residues. CDR3 DNA sequence: TGTGCCTGGACAAACCCTATGAACACTGAAGCTTTCTTT. Encoded protein: CAWTNPMNTEAFF.

The rearrangement uses TRBV27 and TRBJ1-5, with D unclear. The germline V gene has CDR1 MNHEY and CDR2 SMNVEV (reference sequence). This CDR3 has 15 amino acids. V shed 5 bases and J shed 0 bases, with 11 bases lying between them. The CDR3 sequence: CASSKGFNSNQPQHF. The CDR3, as DNA: TGTGCCAGCAGTAAAGGGTTTAATAGCAATCAGCCCCAGCATTTT.

This CDR3 reads CASIWQETQYF. The CDR3 bases are TGTGCCAGCATCTGGCAAGAGACCCAGTACTTC. The chain is built from TRBV6-5 and TRBJ2-5; D uncertain. V was pared by 7 bases and J by 2 bases, with 5 bases between. The CDR3 has 11 residues. CDR1 is MNHEY, CDR2 SVGAGI, per germline.

The DNA of the CDR3 is TGTGCCAGTAGTATCACAGGAATGGACGGCTACACCTTC. This translates into CASSITGMDGYTF. This chain joins TRBV19 and TRBJ1-2; D perhaps matches TRBD1 (5 bases). The ends were cut back, 3 bases at V and 8 bases at J, with 13 bases in the middle. The CDR3 covers 13 residues. In germline, CDR1 is LNHDA, CDR2 SQIVND (reference sequence). The full variable domain, its missing parts supplied by reference TRBV19 and TRBJ1-2, is DGGITQSPKYLFRKEGQNVTLSCEQNLNHDAMYWYRQDPGQGLRLIYYSQIVNDFQKGDIAEGYSVSREKKESFPLTVTSAQKNPTAFYLCASSITGMDGYTFGSGTRLTVV.

The rearrangement uses TRBV29-1 and TRBJ2-1; D possibly matches TRBD1 or TRBD2 (6 bases each). V was clipped by 7 bases and J by 6 bases, with 13 bases between them. Germline V gene lookup returns CDR1 SQVTM and CDR2 ANQGSEA. The length of the CDR3 is 12 residues. The CDR3 bases are TGCAGCGCCGGAGGGGGTCGCAATGAGCAGTTCTTC. This encodes CSAGGGRNEQFF.

V gene TRBV6-1 combines with J gene TRBJ1-1; D uncertain. The germline V gene encodes CDR1 MNHNS and CDR2 SASEGT. V was shortened by 6 bases and J by 6 bases, with 14 bases between the two germline ends. CDR3 size: 13 residues. This chain's CDR3 is CASRANTHAEAFF. CDR3 in DNA: TGTGCCAGCAGAGCAAATACGCACGCTGAAGCTTTCTTT.

The chain employs TRBV9 and TRBJ1-2, with unresolved D. V was trimmed by 2 bases and J by 2 bases, leaving 7 bases between them. The CDR3 spans 13 residues. CDR1 is SGDLS, CDR2 YYNGEE, per germline. The CDR3 is CASSVRGNYGYTF. The CDR3 coding sequence is TGTGCCAGCAGCGTTCGGGGAAACTATGGCTACACCTTC.

V is TRBV19 and J is TRBJ1-2; unclear D gene. CDR1 LNHDA and CDR2 SQIVND come from the germline V gene (reference sequence). CDR3 length: 15 amino acids. V was clipped by 5 bases and J by 3 bases, with 16 bases between them. CDR3 DNA sequence: TGTGCCAGTAGTCCTACGACGCCCCCGGACTATGGCTACACCTTC. Protein product: CASSPTTPPDYGYTF.

The genes are TRBV5-6 and TRBJ2-5; D gene ambiguous. Trimming stripped 1 base from V and 7 bases from J, with 5 bases between. Germline V CDR1 and CDR2: SGHDT, YYEEEE. The CDR3 is 11 amino acids. CDR3 nucleotides: TGTGCCAGCAGCTTGTCGGTGACCCAGTACTTC. Translated: CASSLSVTQYF.

The rearrangement joins TRBV6-5 to TRBJ2-7; maybe TRBD2 (7 bases). CDR1 and CDR2 from the germline V gene are MNHEY and SVGAGI. Trimming left V 0 bases short and J 5 bases short, with 14 bases between. This CDR3 is built from 15 residues. CDR3 in amino acids: CASSYSNQGRDEQYF. In DNA, the CDR3 is TGTGCCAGCAGTTACTCGAATCAGGGGAGGGACGAGCAGTACTTC.

The chain uses TRBV7-8 and TRBJ2-1; 9 positions match TRBD2. Germline CDR1 is SGHVS and CDR2 is FQNEAQ. The CDR3 consists of 16 residues. V was clipped by 7 bases and J by 7 bases; unmatched bases: 14. The CDR3 sequence is CASIEYRLAGSNEQFF. The CDR3 DNA reads as TGTGCCAGCATCGAATACCGGCTAGCGGGATCGAATGAGCAGTTCTTC.

This clone appeared a few times. V and J are TRBV30 and TRBJ1-5, with TRBD1 as a possible D gene (5 bases). The CDR3 is 13 residues long. Trimming stripped 5 bases from V and 1 base from J, with 9 bases between. Germline CDR1 and CDR2: GTSNPN and SVGIG (reference sequence). The CDR3 DNA follows: TGTGCCTGGCAGACAGAAAGCAATCAGCCCCAGCATTTT. Protein: CAWQTESNQPQHF. Variable domain in full (rest from reference TRBV30 and TRBJ1-5): SQTIHQWPATLVQPVGSPLSLECTVEGTSNPNLYWYRQAAGRGLQLLFYSVGIGQISSEVPQNLSASRPQDRQFILSSKKLLLSDSGFYLCAWQTESNQPQHFGDGTRLSIL.

The chain carries TRBV6-5 and TRBJ1-6, with 9 bases lining up with TRBD1. This CDR3 region has 16 residues. Trimming at V came to 0 bases and at J to 10 bases, leaving 7 bases not matched to a gene. From germline, CDR1 is MNHEY and CDR2 SVGAGI. CDR3 coding DNA: TGTGCCAGCAGTTACTCGGGGACAGGGTTACGCTCACCCCTCCACTTT. This translates into CASSYSGTGLRSPLHF.

The chain combines TRBV7-8 with TRBJ2-7; perhaps TRBD1 as D (6 bases). The CDR3 contains 15 residues. Per germline, CDR1 SGHVS and CDR2 FQNEAQ. Trimming stripped 1 base from V and 1 base from J, with 11 bases between. CDR3 sequence (DNA): TGTGCCAGCAGCTTAGGGAGAACAGGGTCCTACGAGCAGTACTTC. It is translated as CASSLGRTGSYEQYF.

This chain connects TRBV4-1 to TRBJ1-2; no reliable D call. Germline CDR1 and CDR2: MGHRA and YSYEKL. The CDR3 runs to 13 residues. Trimming left V 0 bases short and J 5 bases short, with 7 bases between. The DNA of the CDR3 is TGCGCCAGCAGCCAAGATATCGGTTATGGCTACACCTTC. Amino acid sequence: CASSQDIGYGYTF.

This clone was detected only a few times. The gene calls are TRBV6-6 and TRBJ1-1; no firm D call. The germline V gene has CDR1 MNHNY and CDR2 SVGAGI (reference sequence). The length of the CDR3 is 15 residues. Trimming took off 7 bases at V and 0 bases at J, with 15 bases between the two ends. CDR3 sequence reads: CASTLGRSMNTEAFF. CDR3 in DNA: TGTGCCAGCACCCTGGGGAGATCCATGAACACTGAAGCTTTCTTT.

The rearrangement uses TRBV29-1 and TRBJ2-3; TRBD1 matches at 7 bases. There are 12 residues in the CDR3. CDR1 is SQVTM, CDR2 ANQGSEA, per germline. The V segment lost 6 bases and the J segment 4 bases; nucleotides outside the gene matches: 4. The CDR3 sequence is CSVGQWADTQYF. CDR3 coding DNA: TGCAGCGTGGGACAGTGGGCAGATACGCAGTATTTT.

The chain recombines TRBV2 with TRBJ1-1; 10 bases agree with TRBD1. This CDR3 has 15 amino acids. Per germline, CDR1 SNHLY and CDR2 FYNNEI. V lost 7 bases to trimming and J lost 0 bases; unmatched junction nucleotides: 5. In DNA form, the CDR3 reads TGTGCCAGCAAGGGGACAGGGGCTTTGAACACTGAAGCTTTCTTT. As protein: CASKGTGALNTEAFF.